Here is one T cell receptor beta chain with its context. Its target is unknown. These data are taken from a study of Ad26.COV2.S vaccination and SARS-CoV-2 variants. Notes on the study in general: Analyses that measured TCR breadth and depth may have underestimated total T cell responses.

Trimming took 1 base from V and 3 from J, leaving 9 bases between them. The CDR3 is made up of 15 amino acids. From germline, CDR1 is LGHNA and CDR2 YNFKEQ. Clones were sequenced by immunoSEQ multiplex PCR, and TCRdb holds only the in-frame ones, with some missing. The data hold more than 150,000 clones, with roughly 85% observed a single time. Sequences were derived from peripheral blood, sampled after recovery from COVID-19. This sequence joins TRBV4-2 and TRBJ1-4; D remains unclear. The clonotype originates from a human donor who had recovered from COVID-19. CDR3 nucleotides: TGTGCCAGCAGCCAAGTGTGGAGAGCTAATGAAAAACTGTTTTTT. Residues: CASSQVWRANEKLFF.